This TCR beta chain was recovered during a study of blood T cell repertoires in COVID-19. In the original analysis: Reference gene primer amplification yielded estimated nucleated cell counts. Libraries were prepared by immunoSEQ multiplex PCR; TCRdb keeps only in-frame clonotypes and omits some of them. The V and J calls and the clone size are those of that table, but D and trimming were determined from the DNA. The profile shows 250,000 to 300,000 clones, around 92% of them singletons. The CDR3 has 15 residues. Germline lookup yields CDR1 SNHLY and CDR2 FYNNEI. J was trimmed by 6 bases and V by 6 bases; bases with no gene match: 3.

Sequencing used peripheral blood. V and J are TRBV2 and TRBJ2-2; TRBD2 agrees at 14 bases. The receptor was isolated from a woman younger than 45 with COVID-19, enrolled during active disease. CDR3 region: CASRKTSGGAGELFF. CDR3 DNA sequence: TGTGCCAGCAGAAAGACTAGCGGGGGGGCCGGGGAGCTGTTTTTT. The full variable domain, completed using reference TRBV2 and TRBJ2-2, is EPEVTQTPSHQVTQMGQEVILRCVPISNHLYFYWYRQILGQKVEFLVSFYNNEISEKSEIFDDQFSVERPDGSNFTLKIRSTKLEDSAMYFCASRKTSGGAGELFFGEGSRLTVL.